The present T cell receptor (beta chain) was sequenced within a study of shared clonotypes between healthy human individuals. The length of the CDR3 is 12 residues. V shed 9 bases and J shed 0 bases, with 8 bases lying between them. Germline-derived CDR1 and CDR2 are MNHNS and SASEGT. The material for each subset, its genomic DNA, was split evenly across several immunoSEQ plates. Sequencing was performed with immunoSEQ multiplex PCR; in TCRdb, only in-frame clones are kept and a portion is missing. The data show more than 550,000 clones, over 60% seen once. The sample consisted of memory CD4+ T cells sorted from blood. The subset here: CD45RA-negative fraction. The chain is built from TRBV6-1 and TRBJ1-2; the D is unclear. The clonotype comes from a woman aged 30 to 39 in good health. The CDR3 protein is CARGEANYGYTF. As DNA, the CDR3 is TGTGCCAGGGGAGAAGCTAACTATGGCTACACCTTC.